Below are 19 T cell receptor beta chains sequenced from a single sample in a study of blood T cells in healthy people across ages. Then a second PCR, running about 7 to 11 cycles, was carried out with a sample-barcoded 5' primer and a J-beta primer mix. One entry per CDR3 protein results from TCRdb running MiXCR on the 5' RACE reads. The repertoire has around 1.5 million distinct CDR3 sequences, around 59% of them found once; the top ten carry 6.5% to 8%. The sequenced sample consisted of blood. All receptors come from a man aged 18 to 30 in good health.

The chain's CDR3 is CASSQRGTLNTEAFF. CDR3 nucleotide sequence: TGCGCCAGCAGCCAAAGGGGGACATTGAACACTGAAGCTTTCTTT. The chain has TRBV4-1 and TRBJ1-1; D possibly corresponds to TRBD1 (6 bases). The CDR3 is 15 amino acids. V gave up 2 bases and J gave up 0 bases, with 10 bases separating them. Germline-derived CDR1 and CDR2 are MGHRA and YSYEKL.

This clonotype was detected only a few times. The chain couples TRBV6-1 to TRBJ1-2; 7 bases line up with TRBD1. Germline CDR1 MNHNS, CDR2 SASEGT. This CDR3 contains 17 residues. V shed 5 bases and J 10 bases; nucleotides not matched to a gene: 22. The CDR3 sequence is CASSQTRRLAGQKFYTF. As DNA, the CDR3 is TGTGCCAGCAGTCAGACTCGTAGATTAGCGGGACAGAAGTTCTACACCTTC.

The chain is built from TRBV7-2 and TRBJ1-1; 7 bases fit TRBD1. The trim removed 4 bases at V and 6 bases at J, leaving 8 bases unmatched. The CDR3 covers 14 residues. Germline-derived CDR1 and CDR2 are SGHTA and FQGNSA. The DNA of the CDR3 is TGTGCCAGCAGCTACGAGAATACAGGGGCTGAAGCTTTCTTT. It specifies CASSYENTGAEAFF.

The chain has TRBV20-1 and TRBJ2-4; 7 nucleotides line up with TRBD1. The J call may be incorrect, as the DNA end agrees better with TRBJ2-7. This CDR3 region has 13 residues. The V gene's germline CDR1 is DFQATT and CDR2 SNEGSKA (reference sequence). CDR3 in DNA: TGCAGTTCTATTGACAGGGATACCTACGAGCAGTACTTC. As protein: CSSIDRDTYEQYF.

Only a few counts were recorded for this clonotype. This chain uses TRBV6-5 with TRBJ2-4, with TRBD1 as a possible D gene (7 bases). The CDR3 is 15 residues long. CDR1 MNHEY and CDR2 SVGAGI come from the germline V gene. Trimming took 2 bases from V and 6 from J, leaving 14 bases between them. This CDR3 reads CASSYQPRGANIQYF. For the CDR3, the DNA is TGTGCCAGCAGTTACCAACCCAGGGGGGCAAACATTCAGTACTTC.

This chain connects TRBV27 to TRBJ1-1; D might be TRBD1 (5 bases). The germline V and J ends were trimmed by 2 bases and 2 bases, with 15 bases remaining between them. Germline lookup yields CDR1 MNHEY and CDR2 SMNVEV (reference sequence). There are 16 residues in the CDR3. The CDR3 DNA follows: TGTGCCAGCAGTTTAGCCGCGCCTTGGGGCAACACTGAAGCTTTCTTT. Protein product: CASSLAAPWGNTEAFF.

On this clonotype: One end of the junction does not line up with germline, which may come from a read error. The chain carries TRBV18 and TRBJ2-6; TRBD2 matches at 8 bases. The CDR3 consists of 18 residues. Germline CDR1 is KGHSH and CDR2 is LQKENI. The CDR3 bases are TGTGCCAGCTCACCAAGGGGCGGGAGGTACTCTGGGACCAACGTCCTGACTTTC. This translates into CASSPRGGRYSGTNVLTF.

This clonotype was seen a few times. V is TRBV27 and J is TRBJ2-5, with 8 bases identical to TRBD2. The CDR3 extends over 16 amino acids. CDR1 and CDR2 (germline): MNHEY, SMNVEV (reference sequence). V trimming: 2 bases; J trimming: 0 bases; junction bases outside the gene matches: 5. The CDR3 nucleotides read TGTGCCAGCAGTTTAGCGGGGGGCCCCTACCAAGAGACCCAGTACTTC. Its translation is CASSLAGGPYQETQYF.

V gene TRBV30 combines with J gene TRBJ2-3; no clear D. The V gene lost 0 bases and the J gene lost 5 bases, with 6 bases spanning the gap. CDR3 length: 12 residues. Per germline, CDR1 GTSNPN and CDR2 SVGIG (reference sequence). The CDR3, as DNA: TGTGCCTGGAGTGTTAGTCGAGATACGCAGTATTTT. Encoded protein: CAWSVSRDTQYF.

This rearrangement joins TRBV4-1 to TRBJ2-1, with D possibly TRBD2 on 7 matching bases. Germline CDR1 MGHRA, CDR2 YSYEKL. This CDR3 comprises 14 residues. The V end was cut by 4 bases, the J end by 7 bases, with 14 bases between. The CDR3 here is CASSRAGEGNEQFF. In DNA, the CDR3 is TGCGCCAGCAGCCGGGCAGGGGAGGGAAATGAGCAGTTCTTC.

The gene calls are TRBV7-2 and TRBJ2-7; D possibly uses TRBD1 or TRBD2 (6 bases each). With 1 base removed from V and 2 bases from J, the gap between germline ends came to 24 bases. From germline, CDR1 is SGHTA and CDR2 FQGNSA. The CDR3 consists of 19 residues. The CDR3 spells CASSLGSGRGGGETYEQYF. CDR3 nucleotide sequence: TGTGCCAGCAGCTTAGGAAGCGGCAGGGGCGGCGGGGAGACCTACGAGCAGTACTTC.

This clonotype was recorded only once. The V and J genes are TRBV20-1 and TRBJ2-1; the D is unclear. The CDR3 is 16 amino acids. Germline V gene lookup returns CDR1 DFQATT and CDR2 SNEGSKA (reference sequence). Deletions cut 1 base from V and 2 bases from J, with 15 bases between. In nucleotides, the CDR3 is TGCAGTGCTAGAGGGAGAGACTCTCTTACCTACAATGAGCAGTTCTTC. Translation gives CSARGRDSLTYNEQFF.

This clonotype was observed a handful of times. The CDR3 loop is CASSLLLAGGPNDIQYF. CDR3 in DNA: TGTGCCAGCAGCCTGTTACTAGCGGGAGGCCCCAACGACATTCAGTACTTC. The V and J genes are TRBV3-1 and TRBJ2-4; 12 nucleotides line up with TRBD2. Looked up from germline, CDR1 is LGHDT and CDR2 is YNNKEL (reference sequence). V was pared by 4 bases and J by 8 bases, with 12 bases of the junction left unmatched. CDR3 length: 17 amino acids.

This clonotype was counted only a few times. V gene TRBV12-3 or TRBV12-4 combines with J gene TRBJ1-2, with D perhaps TRBD1 (5 bases). Trimming shortened V by 7 bases and J by 4 bases, and 16 bases separated the two germline ends. The CDR3 spans 14 residues. As DNA, the CDR3 is TGTGCCAGCAACCCCCGGGACGGGGCCTATGGCTACACCTTC. Amino acid sequence: CASNPRDGAYGYTF.

With regard to this clonotype: Compared with germline, one end of the junction differs, possibly owing to a read error. The rearrangement links TRBV11-2 to TRBJ2-7; the D is unclear. Germline-derived CDR1 and CDR2 are SGHAT and FQNNGV. The CDR3 length is 15 residues. The CDR3: CASGPRGGGSYKQYF. CDR3 bases: TGTGCCAGCGGCCCAAGAGGTGGTGGCTCCTACAAGCAGTACTTC.

The chain recombines TRBV27 with TRBJ1-1; 10 nucleotides agree with TRBD1. Germline CDR1 and CDR2: MNHEY and SMNVEV (reference sequence). The CDR3 covers 14 residues. Germline trimming cut 5 bases from V and 3 bases from J; bases unmatched to any gene: 3. The CDR3: CASSPGTGDTEAFF. The CDR3 nucleotides read TGTGCCAGCAGTCCTGGGACAGGGGACACTGAAGCTTTCTTT.

A few counts support this clonotype. The V and J genes are TRBV29-1 and TRBJ1-1; D unresolved. Germline-derived CDR1 and CDR2 are SQVTM and ANQGSEA. The CDR3 has 11 amino acids. V lost 6 bases to trimming and J lost 7 bases, with 12 bases between them. The CDR3 loop reads CSVLPDLEAFF. The CDR3 region has the DNA TGCAGCGTGCTTCCGGACCTTGAAGCTTTCTTT.

The V and J genes are TRBV20-1 and TRBJ1-6, with no clear D. The V end lost 8 bases, the J end lost 0 bases, and 14 bases lay between the germline ends. Germline lookup yields CDR1 DFQATT and CDR2 SNEGSKA (reference sequence). The CDR3 sequence is 15 residues long. CDR3 sequence (DNA): TGCAGTTCCAAAGCTCCAGGCTCCTATAATTCACCCCTCCACTTT. Its translation is CSSKAPGSYNSPLHF.

This clonotype has just a few counts. The CDR3 here is CSARFTSPGLVSNEQFF. The CDR3 bases are TGCAGTGCTAGATTCACGTCCCCGGGACTAGTATCAAATGAGCAGTTCTTC. This chain uses TRBV20-1 with TRBJ2-1; TRBD2 matches 8 bases. V was clipped by 2 bases and J by 7 bases; unmatched bases: 16. The V gene's germline CDR1 is DFQATT and CDR2 SNEGSKA (reference sequence). The CDR3 totals 17 residues.